These T cell receptor beta chains were read from a single sample in a study of vaccination and CD4 T cells after COVID-19. Antigens for these TCRs are unknown. TCRdb re-derived calls from the PCR reads in MiXCR, one entry per CDR3 protein. The table records 9,500 to 10,000 distinct CDR3 sequences, approximately 40% of them present only once. The sequencing sample was made of CD4+ T cells from blood, cultured in vitro. These TCRs come from a human donor who had recovered from COVID-19. CDR3s include the opening cysteine and the closing phenylalanine or tryptophan. The order of the fields is J gene, D gene, clone size, V gene, CDR3 DNA, CDR3 protein. The D gene is left open where the match is weak. Expanded clones get a size class; other rows say once, few or many, or leave the size out.

j_gene: TRBJ2-3; d_gene: -; abundance: few; v_gene: TRBV5-4; CDR3nt: TGTGCCAGCAGCTTGGCCTCGGGAATCACAGATACGCAGTATTTT; CDR3aa: CASSLASGITDTQYF
j_gene: TRBJ1-1; d_gene: -; abundance: few; v_gene: TRBV6-1; CDR3nt: TGTGCCAGCAGTAGCCCAACTTACAGGGTAGGGAACACTGAAGCTTTCTTT; CDR3aa: CASSSPTYRVGNTEAFF
j_gene: TRBJ1-3; d_gene: -; abundance: -; v_gene: TRBV11-2; CDR3nt: TGTGCCAGCAGCTCCGGGCCCTACTCTGGAAACACCATATATTTT; CDR3aa: CASSSGPYSGNTIYF
j_gene: TRBJ1-1; d_gene: -; abundance: few; v_gene: TRBV6-2/TRBV6-3; CDR3nt: TGTGCCAGCAGCCCCCTAGGGAGGCAAGGAACTGAAGCTTTCTTT; CDR3aa: CASSPLGRQGTEAFF
j_gene: TRBJ2-5; d_gene: TRBD1; abundance: -; v_gene: TRBV5-6; CDR3nt: TGTGCCAGCAGCCCGGATCCAGGGGGACGGCAAGAGACCCAGTACTTC; CDR3aa: CASSPDPGGRQETQYF
j_gene: TRBJ2-1; d_gene: -; abundance: once; v_gene: TRBV12-3/TRBV12-4; CDR3nt: TGTGCCAGCAGGGCCGGGGGGCCCTACAATGAGCAGTTCTTC; CDR3aa: CASRAGGPYNEQFF
j_gene: TRBJ1-1; d_gene: -; abundance: -; v_gene: TRBV21-1; CDR3nt: TGTGCCAGCAGCCCCTCGGAGAAGAACACTGAAGCTTTCTTT; CDR3aa: CASSPSEKNTEAFF
j_gene: TRBJ1-1; d_gene: -; abundance: few; v_gene: TRBV27; CDR3nt: TGTGCCAGCAGTACTAGGAGAACGTGGGCTGAAGCTTTCTTT; CDR3aa: CASSTRRTWAEAFF
j_gene: TRBJ1-5; d_gene: TRBD1; abundance: few; v_gene: TRBV12-3/TRBV12-4; CDR3nt: TGTGCCAGCAGTTTGGTCTTTGGACAGGGGGTTCGTCAGCCCCAGCATTTT; CDR3aa: CASSLVFGQGVRQPQHF
j_gene: TRBJ2-1; d_gene: TRBD2; abundance: -; v_gene: TRBV5-1; CDR3nt: TGCGCCAGCAGCTTGGATAGCGGGGGTGCGTTCTTC; CDR3aa: CASSLDSGGAFF
j_gene: TRBJ1-1; d_gene: -; abundance: medium-sized; v_gene: TRBV20-1; CDR3nt: TGCAGTGCTTCGGCAGGGGTAAACACTGAAGCTTTCTTT; CDR3aa: CSASAGVNTEAFF
j_gene: TRBJ1-5; d_gene: -; abundance: -; v_gene: TRBV7-2; CDR3nt: TGTGCCAGCAGCTTAGAGTCGGGGGCTGGGCAGCCCCAGCATTTT; CDR3aa: CASSLESGAGQPQHF
j_gene: TRBJ2-5; d_gene: TRBD2; abundance: -; v_gene: TRBV20-1; CDR3nt: TGCAGTGCTGTCCGCAGCGGGGATATCGGGGAGACCCAGTACTTC; CDR3aa: CSAVRSGDIGETQYF
j_gene: TRBJ1-3; d_gene: -; abundance: few; v_gene: TRBV12-3/TRBV12-4; CDR3nt: TGTGCCAGCAGGGATACCGACGGGCACTCTGGAAACACCATATATTTT; CDR3aa: CASRDTDGHSGNTIYF
j_gene: TRBJ1-4; d_gene: -; abundance: -; v_gene: TRBV6-1; CDR3nt: TGTGCCAGCAGTGGTGGGCCATACGGGGGTGAAAAACTGTTTTTT; CDR3aa: CASSGGPYGGEKLFF
j_gene: TRBJ2-1; d_gene: TRBD2; abundance: -; v_gene: TRBV18; CDR3nt: TGTGCCAGCTCACTTAACAAACTAGCGGGGTCCTCTTACAATGAGCAGTTCTTC; CDR3aa: CASSLNKLAGSSYNEQFF
j_gene: TRBJ1-3; d_gene: TRBD1; abundance: few; v_gene: TRBV20-1; CDR3nt: TGCAGTGCTAGAGGTCACGGGACAGGGGAACCCAGGGGTCGGAACACCATATATTTT; CDR3aa: CSARGHGTGEPRGRNTIYF
j_gene: TRBJ2-6; d_gene: -; abundance: few; v_gene: TRBV20-1; CDR3nt: TGCAGTGCGCTCAGGGATTCCGGGGCCAACGTCCTGACTTTC; CDR3aa: CSALRDSGANVLTF
j_gene: TRBJ1-1; d_gene: -; abundance: -; v_gene: TRBV7-9; CDR3nt: TGTGCCACCAACAGTTTGAACACTGAAGCTTTCTTT; CDR3aa: CATNSLNTEAFF
j_gene: TRBJ2-5; d_gene: TRBD2; abundance: -; v_gene: TRBV6-2/TRBV6-3; CDR3nt: TGTGCCAGCAGTCCCGCCGGGACTAGCGGGGGGGCCAAAGAGACCCAGTACTTC; CDR3aa: CASSPAGTSGGAKETQYF
j_gene: TRBJ1-2; d_gene: -; abundance: few; v_gene: TRBV19; CDR3nt: TGTGCCAGTGGGTGGGGATTCTATGGCTACACCTTC; CDR3aa: CASGWGFYGYTF
j_gene: TRBJ1-6; d_gene: TRBD1; abundance: few; v_gene: TRBV2; CDR3nt: TGTGCCAGCAGTGACACGGGACAGGGGGGCTCACCCCTCCACTTT; CDR3aa: CASSDTGQGGSPLHF
j_gene: TRBJ1-1; d_gene: -; abundance: few; v_gene: TRBV12-3/TRBV12-4; CDR3nt: TGTGCCAGCAGTTTCGGCAGAGCCAACACTGAAGCTTTCTTT; CDR3aa: CASSFGRANTEAFF
j_gene: TRBJ2-1; d_gene: -; abundance: few; v_gene: TRBV5-1; CDR3nt: TGCGCCAGCAGCTTTACTAGCTACAATGAGCAGTTCTTC; CDR3aa: CASSFTSYNEQFF
j_gene: TRBJ1-2; d_gene: -; abundance: -; v_gene: TRBV12-3/TRBV12-4; CDR3nt: TGTGCCAGCACCAGCAGGGGAACCTTTGGCTACACCTTC; CDR3aa: CASTSRGTFGYTF
j_gene: TRBJ1-1; d_gene: -; abundance: -; v_gene: TRBV29-1; CDR3nt: TGCAGCGTCCGCGGCAGTTCGAACACTGAAGCTTTCTTT; CDR3aa: CSVRGSSNTEAFF
j_gene: TRBJ2-1; d_gene: -; abundance: -; v_gene: TRBV6-1; CDR3nt: TGTGCCAGCTCCAGGGGAGTGGGTGAGCAGTTCTTC; CDR3aa: CASSRGVGEQFF
j_gene: TRBJ2-3; d_gene: TRBD1; abundance: -; v_gene: TRBV20-1; CDR3nt: TGCAGTGCTAGTACAGGGGGCGTGATTACAGATACGCAGTATTTT; CDR3aa: CSASTGGVITDTQYF
j_gene: TRBJ2-1; d_gene: -; abundance: -; v_gene: TRBV27; CDR3nt: TGTGCCAGCAGGAGGACAGCCTACAATGAGCAGTTCTTC; CDR3aa: CASRRTAYNEQFF
j_gene: TRBJ2-2; d_gene: -; abundance: -; v_gene: TRBV24-1; CDR3nt: TGTGCCACCAGTGATTTTAGGGGGGAGCTGTTTTTT; CDR3aa: CATSDFRGELFF
j_gene: TRBJ2-7; d_gene: TRBD1; abundance: few; v_gene: TRBV27; CDR3nt: TGTGCCAGCAGTTCTTTGGGACAGGCGGGCTACGAGCAGTACTTC; CDR3aa: CASSSLGQAGYEQYF
j_gene: TRBJ1-5; d_gene: -; abundance: -; v_gene: TRBV11-2; CDR3nt: TGTGCCAGCAGCCCTGACAGGTGGGGGCGGCCCCAGCATTTT; CDR3aa: CASSPDRWGRPQHF
j_gene: TRBJ1-4; d_gene: -; abundance: once; v_gene: TRBV20-1; CDR3nt: TGCAGTGCTAGATCTTCAGGGGCAGGTGAAAAACTGTTTTTT; CDR3aa: CSARSSGAGEKLFF
j_gene: TRBJ2-2; d_gene: TRBD1; abundance: few; v_gene: TRBV7-2; CDR3nt: TGTGCCAGCAGCCCTAGGGACAGGGGAAACACCGGGGAGCTGTTTTTT; CDR3aa: CASSPRDRGNTGELFF